The 12 T cell receptor beta chains below come from one sample, sequenced in a study of brain T cells in children with intractable seizures. TCRdb keeps only in-frame clones here, not all; method: immunoSEQ multiplex PCR. The sample has tens of thousands of clones, roughly 89% seen once. Here the sequenced sample was peripheral blood, taken at surgery. These receptors came from a girl aged 2-10 years with Rasmussen encephalitis and intractable seizures.

The CDR3 sequence is CASSLTGLNGELFF. The CDR3 region has the DNA TGTGCCAGCAGTTTAACCGGGTTGAACGGGGAGCTGTTTTTT. The chain recombines TRBV28 with TRBJ2-2; no firm D call. V lost 2 bases to trimming and J lost 7 bases, with 11 bases between them. Per germline, CDR1 MDHEN and CDR2 SYDVKM. The CDR3 spans 14 residues.

The chain has TRBV10-2 and TRBJ1-6, with D possibly TRBD1 on 5 matching bases. Trimming removed 5 bases from V and 10 bases from J, with 15 bases in between. This CDR3 comprises 14 residues. CDR1 WSHSY and CDR2 SAAADI come from the germline V gene. The CDR3 DNA reads as TGCGCCAGCAGTACCAACCGTGGGGGATCACCCCTCCACTTT. It codes for CASSTNRGGSPLHF.

The chain carries TRBV7-2 and TRBJ1-1; D unclear. This CDR3 has 15 residues. Trimming left V 0 bases short and J 0 bases short, with 8 bases between. CDR1 SGHTA and CDR2 FQGNSA come from the germline V gene. This CDR3 is CASSLAGNMNTEAFF. For the CDR3, the DNA is TGTGCCAGCAGCTTAGCAGGGAACATGAACACTGAAGCTTTCTTT.

In DNA, the CDR3 is TGTGCCAGCAGCCAGGACAGGGGAGGCAATCAGCCCCAGCATTTT. Encoded protein: CASSQDRGGNQPQHF. The chain combines TRBV5-8 with TRBJ1-5; 9 nucleotides match TRBD1. This CDR3 contains 15 residues. In germline, CDR1 is SGHTS, CDR2 YDEGEE. V shed 4 bases, J shed 2 bases, and the junction held 4 bases outside the gene matches.

This chain links TRBV9 with TRBJ1-2; 7 positions match TRBD1. Germline loops: CDR1 SGDLS, CDR2 YYNGEE. The CDR3 runs to 16 residues. Losses at the gene ends were 6 bases for V and 4 bases for J; bases not matched to a gene: 15. CDR3 protein: CASKGTGANLIYGYTF. CDR3 in DNA: TGTGCCAGCAAGGGAACAGGGGCCAACTTAATCTATGGCTACACCTTC. The full variable domain, completed using reference TRBV9 and TRBJ1-2, is DSGVTQTPKHLITATGQRVTLRCSPRSGDLSVYWYQQSLDQGLQFLIQYYNGEERAKGNILERFSAQQFPDLHSELNLSSLELGDSALYFCASKGTGANLIYGYTFGSGTRLTVV.

This rearrangement joins TRBV6-5 to TRBJ1-2, with TRBD1 matching 8 bases. Germline loops: CDR1 MNHEY, CDR2 SVGAGI. Trimming removed 5 bases from V and 9 bases from J; junction bases left unmatched: 8. The CDR3 has 13 amino acids. The CDR3: CASSPRQGIRYTF. The CDR3 DNA reads TGTGCCAGCAGTCCTCGACAGGGGATTCGCTACACCTTC.

The V and J genes are TRBV4-1 and TRBJ2-7; a possible D gene is TRBD1 (6 bases). Germline CDR1 is MGHRA and CDR2 is YSYEKL. V lost 3 bases, J lost 5 bases, and 17 bases lay in between. The CDR3 spans 15 residues. CDR3 in amino acids: CASSHTGGRGDEQYF. CDR3 nucleotides: TGCGCCAGCAGCCACACTGGGGGCAGGGGAGACGAGCAGTACTTC.

This clone is medium-sized by share. The chain is built from TRBV27 and TRBJ1-5, with 8 positions matching TRBD1. The CDR3 sequence is 15 residues long. The trim removed 5 bases at V and 4 bases at J, leaving 7 bases unmatched. Germline CDR1 MNHEY, CDR2 SMNVEV (reference sequence). The CDR3 bases are TGTGCCAGCAGTCACTCCTACAGGGGGAATCAGCCCCAGCATTTT. Translated, it gives CASSHSYRGNQPQHF.

This chain joins TRBV24-1 and TRBJ1-4, with 9 positions matching TRBD1. V was pared by 4 bases and J by 8 bases, with 7 bases of the junction left unmatched. This CDR3 has 15 residues. Germline V gene lookup returns CDR1 KGHDR and CDR2 SFDVKD. The chain's CDR3 is CATSDFTGGEEKLFF. The CDR3 nucleotides are TGTGCCACCAGTGACTTTACAGGGGGCGAAGAAAAACTGTTTTTT.

The V and J genes are TRBV7-2 and TRBJ2-3; the D gene is possibly TRBD1 (7 bases). Germline CDR1 and CDR2: SGHTA and FQGNSA. The V end lost 1 base, the J end lost 3 bases, and 14 bases lay between the germline ends. This CDR3 spans 16 amino acids. CDR3 residues: CASSLGQGGGTDTQYF. For the CDR3, the DNA is TGTGCCAGCAGCTTAGGACAGGGTGGGGGGACAGATACGCAGTATTTT.

The CDR3 DNA follows: TGTGCCAGCAGCTTGGGGCGAGTTCCATACAATGAGCAGTTCTTC. Translated, it gives CASSLGRVPYNEQFF. The genes are TRBV5-6 and TRBJ2-1, with unresolved D. The germline V gene encodes CDR1 SGHDT and CDR2 YYEEEE. V lost 0 bases and J 4 bases, leaving 11 bases between the germline ends. The CDR3 is 15 residues long.

J is TRBJ2-3 and V is TRBV6-5; D perhaps matches TRBD2 (6 bases). V shed 2 bases and J shed 2 bases, with 11 bases lying between them. The CDR3 spans 15 residues. The V gene's germline CDR1 is MNHEY and CDR2 SVGAGI. The CDR3 DNA sequence: TGTGCCAGCAGTTACGAACTAGCCTCCACAGATACGCAGTATTTT. Its translation is CASSYELASTDTQYF.